The 18 T cell receptor beta chains below all came from one sample that was sequenced in a study of blood T cell repertoires in COVID-19. Generated by immunoSEQ multiplex PCR, the TCRdb table keeps only in-frame clones and is missing some. The repertoire holds tens of thousands of clones, around 80% seen once, with approximately 7.7% in the top ten. Source material: peripheral blood. These receptor sequences come from a human donor in a cohort sampled during active COVID-19.

This clone has only one observation. V usage is TRBV27 and J usage is TRBJ2-3; tentative D call: TRBD2 (5 bases). The V gene lost 6 bases and the J gene lost 4 bases, with 11 bases spanning the gap. Germline V gene sequence: CDR1 MNHEY, CDR2 SMNVEV (reference sequence). The length of the CDR3 is 13 residues. The CDR3 region is CASRPGGSDTQYF. In DNA form, the CDR3 reads TGTGCCAGCAGGCCAGGAGGCTCAGATACGCAGTATTTT.

This chain joins TRBV10-3 and TRBJ2-2; D may be TRBD1 (6 bases). The germline V gene has CDR1 ENHRY and CDR2 SYGVKD. The CDR3 totals 14 residues. V lost 7 bases and J 3 bases, leaving 12 bases between the germline ends. The CDR3 nucleotides read TGTGCCATCATGCCGACAGGAGACACCGGGGAGCTGTTTTTT. Translating gives CAIMPTGDTGELFF.

V and J are TRBV10-3 and TRBJ2-1; TRBD2 agrees at 10 bases. Germline-derived CDR1 and CDR2 are ENHRY and SYGVKD. This CDR3 spans 14 amino acids. V was clipped by 6 bases and J by 5 bases; unmatched bases: 4. CDR3 DNA: TGTGCCATCAGCCGGACTAGCGGAAACAATGAGCAGTTCTTC. This sequence encodes CAISRTSGNNEQFF.

The chain links TRBV7-8 to TRBJ2-1; maybe TRBD1 (6 bases). The CDR3 runs 16 residues. Trimming stripped 4 bases from V and 0 bases from J, with 13 bases between. CDR1 is SGHVS and CDR2 is FQNEAQ in the germline V gene. In DNA form, the CDR3 reads TGTGCCAGCAGCTCGGAATACAGGGACTCCTACAATGAGCAGTTCTTC. Amino acids: CASSSEYRDSYNEQFF.

As DNA, the CDR3 is TGTGCCAGCTCACAGGCGGATAACACCGGGGAGCTGTTTTTT. Amino acid sequence: CASSQADNTGELFF. The gene calls are TRBV18 and TRBJ2-2; no definite D call. V was pared by 4 bases and J by 2 bases, with 8 bases between. This CDR3 spans 14 amino acids. CDR1 and CDR2 (germline): KGHSH, LQKENI.

V usage is TRBV5-1 and J usage is TRBJ2-7, with 12 bases lining up with TRBD2. CDR1 is SGHRS and CDR2 is YFSETQ in the germline V gene. V was clipped by 0 bases and J by 4 bases; unmatched bases: 2. This CDR3 spans 15 amino acids. CDR3 loop: CASSLALAGGYEQYF. The CDR3 nucleotides read TGCGCCAGCAGCTTGGCCCTAGCGGGAGGGTACGAGCAGTACTTC.

The V and J genes are TRBV7-3 and TRBJ2-5; 7 nucleotides align to TRBD2. Germline-derived CDR1 and CDR2 are SGHTA and FQGTGA. V was clipped by 1 base and J by 3 bases; unmatched bases: 5. CDR3 length: 15 residues. The CDR3: CASSLMAGEEETQYF. Here the CDR3 DNA reads TGTGCCAGCAGCTTAATGGCGGGAGAAGAAGAGACCCAGTACTTC.

Only one count was recorded for this clone. The genes are TRBV10-3 and TRBJ2-7; 10 positions match TRBD1. Germline V gene lookup returns CDR1 ENHRY and CDR2 SYGVKD. The CDR3 contains 15 residues. Trimming cost V 6 bases and J 1 base; bases outside gene matches: 6. CDR3 region: CAIRDRGAESYEQYF. The CDR3 bases are TGTGCCATCAGGGACAGGGGGGCAGAGTCCTACGAGCAGTACTTC.

The genes are TRBV18 and TRBJ1-1, with 10 bases matching TRBD1. There are 16 residues in the CDR3. The junction had 8 bases not matched to a gene; V was cut back by 6 bases and J by 1 base. Germline CDR1 and CDR2: KGHSH and LQKENI. The CDR3 bases are TGTGCCAGCTCCCCTAGAGGGACAGGGGCGAACACTGAAGCTTTCTTT. This codes for CASSPRGTGANTEAFF.

This clone was recorded a few times. The chain combines TRBV7-8 with TRBJ2-7; no clear D gene. The CDR3 has 12 residues. Germline values: CDR1 SGHVS, CDR2 FQNEAQ. V was shortened by 4 bases and J by 0 bases, with 4 bases between the two germline ends. The DNA for the CDR3 is TGTGCCAGCAGCTGGAGCTCCTACGAGCAGTACTTC. Translation: CASSWSSYEQYF.

This chain links TRBV5-1 with TRBJ2-1, with a weak D call TRBD1 (6 bases). Germline values: CDR1 SGHRS, CDR2 YFSETQ. The CDR3 sequence is 15 residues long. Deletions cut 4 bases from V and 4 bases from J, with 15 bases between. In DNA, the CDR3 is TGCGCCAGCAGCCCTGGACAGACCACTTACAATGAGCAGTTCTTC. Residues: CASSPGQTTYNEQFF.

The CDR3 nucleotides are TGTGCCAGCAGCCCCCCCCGGGGTGGCTCCTACAATGAGCAGTTCTTC. The encoded protein is CASSPPRGGSYNEQFF. V is TRBV11-3 and J is TRBJ2-1; D might be TRBD2 (5 bases). V lost 5 bases and J lost 0, with 14 bases in between. This CDR3 is built from 16 residues. Per germline, CDR1 SGHNT and CDR2 YENEEA.

This clone turned up a few times. This chain connects TRBV29-1 to TRBJ1-1, with 8 bases fitting TRBD1. V was clipped by 7 bases and J by 4 bases; unmatched bases: 11. The CDR3 sequence is 14 residues long. Germline assignment: CDR1 SQVTM and CDR2 ANQGSEA. Here the CDR3 DNA reads TGCAGCGCCGACAGGGGCTCCTCGCCCACTGAAGCTTTCTTT. Its protein product is CSADRGSSPTEAFF.

This chain links TRBV18 with TRBJ1-1, with 7 bases identical to TRBD1. The CDR3 is 15 amino acids. Germline lookup yields CDR1 KGHSH and CDR2 LQKENI. J lost 0 bases, V lost 3 bases, and 4 bases had no gene match. CDR3 region: CASSPTGYVNTEAFF. CDR3 in DNA: TGTGCCAGCTCACCGACAGGGTACGTGAACACTGAAGCTTTCTTT.

The J gene is TRBJ2-3, the V gene TRBV11-2, with TRBD1 matching 8 bases. The J segment lost 4 bases and the V segment lost 2 bases, leaving 2 bases of the junction unmatched. The CDR3 totals 14 residues. Per the germline V gene, CDR1 is SGHAT and CDR2 is FQNNGV. CDR3 in amino acids: CASSLNRGSDTQYF. Written as DNA, the CDR3 is TGTGCCAGCAGCTTAAACAGGGGGTCAGATACGCAGTATTTT.

Note on this clone: At one end the junction does not follow the germline gene, possibly because of a read error. The chain couples TRBV20-1 to TRBJ1-1, with 8 bases fitting TRBD1. The CDR3 length is 10 residues. From germline, CDR1 is DFQATT and CDR2 SNEGSKA (reference sequence). The CDR3 sequence: CSAKDRGPLF. CDR3 DNA: TGCAGTGCTAAAGACAGGGGCCCTCTCTTT.

A remark on this clone: Compared with germline, one end of the junction differs, possibly owing to a read error. The chain carries TRBV15 and TRBJ1-1; 8 nucleotides line up with TRBD1. Germline V gene lookup returns CDR1 LNHNV and CDR2 YYDKDF (reference sequence). CDR3 length equals 12 residues. The DNA of the CDR3 is TGTGCCACCAGCAGTGGGGGGGACAGGCCCTCATTT. Amino acids: CATSSGGDRPSF.

The chain recombines TRBV7-8 with TRBJ2-1; 10 bases align to TRBD1. Per germline, CDR1 SGHVS and CDR2 FQNEAQ. With 2 bases clipped from V and 6 bases from J, the junction kept 7 bases outside the gene matches. The CDR3 covers 16 residues. The CDR3: CASSLQTGTGVNEQFF. CDR3 nucleotides: TGTGCCAGCAGCTTACAAACCGGGACAGGGGTCAATGAGCAGTTCTTC.